The entry below describes one T cell receptor beta chain. The method was immunoSEQ multiplex PCR; TCRdb's version includes in-frame clones alone and lacks a portion of them. The sample has over 55,000 clones, around four fifths seen once. These data are taken from a study of Tregs in tolerant kidney transplant recipients. The CDR3 has 17 residues. V lost 4 bases to trimming and J lost 5 bases; unmatched junction nucleotides: 8. The germline CDR1 and CDR2 sequences are SGHTA and FQGNSA. Source material: CD4+ T cells from blood. V usage is TRBV7-2 and J usage is TRBJ2-5, with 15 nucleotides matching TRBD2. The TCR sequence derives from a human donor in good health. CDR3 sequence reads: CASSYLGTSGRLETQYF. The CDR3 nucleotides read TGTGCCAGCAGCTATCTAGGGACTAGCGGGAGGTTGGAGACCCAGTACTTC. Drawing the rest from reference TRBV7-2 and TRBJ2-5, the complete variable domain is GAGVSQSPSNKVTEKGKDVELRCDPISGHTALYWYRQSLGQGLEFLIYFQGNSAPDKSGLPSDRFSAERTGGSVSTLTIQRTQQEDSAVYLCASSYLGTSGRLETQYFGPGTRLLVL.